This T cell receptor (beta chain) comes out of a study of T cell responses to AZD1222 COVID-19 vaccine. Study-wide results and limits: The repertoires were collected only after the peak T cell response. Baseline testing showed seropositivity in only six AZD1222 recipients. A mostly white British donor set with more females was recruited, and clonal diversity was possibly underestimated.

With V trimmed by 0 bases and J by 8 bases, 10 bases remained unmatched. CDR3 size: 17 residues. A word on this clone: The antigen remains unidentified.

Combined were second doses at about 4 or about 12 weeks. Profiling relied on immunoSEQ multiplex PCR, and the TCRdb table lists in-frame clones only, not all of them. The sample holds approximately 100,000 clones, 90% seen once. The starting material was peripheral blood, obtained 28 days after the second AZD1222 dose. J is TRBJ1-5 and V is TRBV23-1, with 10 bases fitting TRBD1. TRBV23-1 is placed among ORFs of uncertain function. The receptor's source is an adult who received the AZD1222 COVID-19 vaccine. The CDR3 DNA is TGCGCCAGCAGTCAATCTAGGGGACAGGGGCGGAGGGAGCCCCAGCATTTT. Its translation is CASSQSRGQGRREPQHF.